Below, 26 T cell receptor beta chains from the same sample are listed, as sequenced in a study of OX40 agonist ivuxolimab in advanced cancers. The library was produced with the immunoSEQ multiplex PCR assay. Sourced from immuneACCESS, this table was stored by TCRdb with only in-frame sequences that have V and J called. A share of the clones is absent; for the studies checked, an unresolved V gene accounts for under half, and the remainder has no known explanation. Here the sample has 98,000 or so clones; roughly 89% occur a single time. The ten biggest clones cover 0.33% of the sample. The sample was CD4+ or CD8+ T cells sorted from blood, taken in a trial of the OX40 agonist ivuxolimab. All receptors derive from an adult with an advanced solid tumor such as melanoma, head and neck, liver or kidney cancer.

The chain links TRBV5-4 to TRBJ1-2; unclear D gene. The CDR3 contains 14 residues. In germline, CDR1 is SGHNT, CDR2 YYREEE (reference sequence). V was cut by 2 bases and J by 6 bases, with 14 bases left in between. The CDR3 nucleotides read TGTGCCAGCAGCTTCGGAACCAAAATGAATGGCTACACCTTC. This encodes CASSFGTKMNGYTF.

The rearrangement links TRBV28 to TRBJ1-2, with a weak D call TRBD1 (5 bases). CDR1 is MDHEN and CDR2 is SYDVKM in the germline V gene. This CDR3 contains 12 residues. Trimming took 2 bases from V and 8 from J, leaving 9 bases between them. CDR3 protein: CASSLGASGYTF. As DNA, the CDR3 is TGTGCCAGCAGTTTAGGGGCCAGCGGCTACACCTTC.

Written as DNA, the CDR3 is TGTGCCAGCAGTGATGGGTTGATTTACAGAGGCTACACCTTC. It is translated as CASSDGLIYRGYTF. This sequence joins TRBV25-1 and TRBJ1-2; D is unresolved. Germline assignment: CDR1 MGHDK and CDR2 SYGVNS. Trimming stripped 3 bases from V and 8 bases from J, with 16 bases between. This CDR3 has 14 amino acids.

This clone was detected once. The CDR3 nucleotides read TGTGCCAGTAAACCCCTGCGAGACTACAATCAGCCCCAGCATTTT. Its protein product is CASKPLRDYNQPQHF. V is TRBV19 and J is TRBJ1-5; no clear D. The germline V gene has CDR1 LNHDA and CDR2 SQIVND (reference sequence). The germline V and J ends were trimmed by 7 bases and 3 bases, with 16 bases remaining between them. This CDR3 spans 15 amino acids.

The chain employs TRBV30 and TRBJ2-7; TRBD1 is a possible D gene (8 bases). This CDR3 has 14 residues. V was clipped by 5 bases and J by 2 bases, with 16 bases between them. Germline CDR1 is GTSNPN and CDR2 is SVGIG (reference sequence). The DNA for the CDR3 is TGTGCCTGGGGCGGGGGACAGGAGCCCTACGAGCAGTACTTC. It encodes CAWGGGQEPYEQYF.

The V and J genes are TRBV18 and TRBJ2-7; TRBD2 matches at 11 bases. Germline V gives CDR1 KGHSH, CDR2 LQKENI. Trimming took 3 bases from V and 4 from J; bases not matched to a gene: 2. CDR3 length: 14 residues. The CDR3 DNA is TGTGCCAGCTCACCCGGGACTAGCGGTTACGAGCAGTACTTC. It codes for CASSPGTSGYEQYF.

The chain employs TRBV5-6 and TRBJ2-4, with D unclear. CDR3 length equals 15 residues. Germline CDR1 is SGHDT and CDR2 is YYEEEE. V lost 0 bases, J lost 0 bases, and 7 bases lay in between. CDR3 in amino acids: CASSLAGLAKNIQYF. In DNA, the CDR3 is TGTGCCAGCAGCTTGGCCGGGTTAGCCAAAAACATTCAGTACTTC.

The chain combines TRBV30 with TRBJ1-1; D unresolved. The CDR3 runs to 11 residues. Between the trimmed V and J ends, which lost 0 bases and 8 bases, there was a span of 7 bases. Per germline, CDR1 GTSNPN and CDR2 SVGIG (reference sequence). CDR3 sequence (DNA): TGTGCCTGGAGTGTACAATCAGAAGCTTTCTTT. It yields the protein CAWSVQSEAFF.

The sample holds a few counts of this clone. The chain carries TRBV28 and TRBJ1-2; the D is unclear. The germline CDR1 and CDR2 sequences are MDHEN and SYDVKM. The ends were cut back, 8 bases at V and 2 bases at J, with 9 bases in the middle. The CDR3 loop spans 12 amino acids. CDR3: CASEARNYGYTF. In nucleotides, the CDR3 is TGTGCCAGCGAGGCGCGGAACTATGGCTACACCTTC.

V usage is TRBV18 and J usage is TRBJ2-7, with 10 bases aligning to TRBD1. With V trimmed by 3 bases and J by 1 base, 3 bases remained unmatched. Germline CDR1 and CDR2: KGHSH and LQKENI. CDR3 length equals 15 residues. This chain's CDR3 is CASSPLGQGSYEQYF. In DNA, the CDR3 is TGTGCCAGCTCACCTCTGGGACAGGGGTCCTACGAGCAGTACTTC.

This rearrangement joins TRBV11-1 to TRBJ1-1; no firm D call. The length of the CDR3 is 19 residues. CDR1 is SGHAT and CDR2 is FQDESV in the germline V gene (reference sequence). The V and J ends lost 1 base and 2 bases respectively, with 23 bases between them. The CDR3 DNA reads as TGTGCCAGCAGCTTAGTCCTGCTAGGGAGAAGAAGAAGCAACACTGAAGCTTTCTTT. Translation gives CASSLVLLGRRRSNTEAFF.

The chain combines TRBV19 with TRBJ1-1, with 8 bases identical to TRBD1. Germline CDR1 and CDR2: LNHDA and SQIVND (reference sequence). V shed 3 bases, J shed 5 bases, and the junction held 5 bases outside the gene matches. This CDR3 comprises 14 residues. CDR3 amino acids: CASSMARGLTEAFF. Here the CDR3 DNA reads TGTGCCAGTAGTATGGCCAGGGGGCTTACTGAAGCTTTCTTT.

As DNA, the CDR3 is TGTGCCAGCAGCTTTTCCGGACAGCCCCAGCATTTT. The encoded protein is CASSFSGQPQHF. This chain uses TRBV11-2 with TRBJ1-5, with D unresolved. The length of the CDR3 is 12 residues. Germline CDR1 SGHAT, CDR2 FQNNGV. Trimming removed 3 bases at V and 7 bases at J, with 7 bases between. Using reference TRBV11-2 and TRBJ1-5 for the parts outside the CDR3, the full variable domain is EAGVAQSPRYKIIEKRQSVAFWCNPISGHATLYWYQQILGQGPKLLIQFQNNGVVDDSQLPKDRFSAERLKGVDSTLKIQPAKLEDSAVYLCASSFSGQPQHFGDGTRLSIL.

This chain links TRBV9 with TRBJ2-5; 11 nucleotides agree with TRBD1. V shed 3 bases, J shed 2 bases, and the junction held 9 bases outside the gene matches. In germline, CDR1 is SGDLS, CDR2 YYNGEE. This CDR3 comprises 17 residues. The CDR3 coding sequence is TGTGCCAGCAGCGCCATACCCGGGACAGGGGGTCAAGAGACCCAGTACTTC. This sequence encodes CASSAIPGTGGQETQYF.

CDR3 sequence reads: CASSLNREPQHF. CDR3 DNA sequence: TGTGCCAGCAGTTTAAATCGGGAGCCCCAGCATTTT. The chain uses TRBV28 and TRBJ1-5; the D is unclear. The germline CDR1 and CDR2 sequences are MDHEN and SYDVKM. V lost 2 bases and J 8 bases, leaving 7 bases between the germline ends. The CDR3 runs 12 residues.

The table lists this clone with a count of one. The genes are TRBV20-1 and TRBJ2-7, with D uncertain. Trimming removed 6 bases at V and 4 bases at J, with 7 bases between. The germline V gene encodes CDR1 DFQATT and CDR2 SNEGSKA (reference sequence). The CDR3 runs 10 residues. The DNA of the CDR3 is TGCAGTGCCGCATTGTACGAGCAGTACTTC. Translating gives CSAALYEQYF.

The CDR3 region has the DNA TGTGCCAGCAGTGAAGCGGGGGGCGACTATGGCTACACCTTC. It codes for CASSEAGGDYGYTF. This chain connects TRBV6-1 to TRBJ1-2; the D gene is possibly TRBD1 (6 bases). Trimming took 0 bases from V and 3 from J, leaving 8 bases between them. The CDR3 extends over 14 amino acids. Looked up from germline, CDR1 is MNHNS and CDR2 is SASEGT.

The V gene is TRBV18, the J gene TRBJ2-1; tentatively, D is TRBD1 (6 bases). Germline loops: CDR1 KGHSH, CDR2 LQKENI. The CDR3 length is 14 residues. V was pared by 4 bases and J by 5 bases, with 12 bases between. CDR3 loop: CASSRGDTNNEQFF. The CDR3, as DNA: TGTGCCAGCTCACGAGGGGACACGAACAATGAGCAGTTCTTC.

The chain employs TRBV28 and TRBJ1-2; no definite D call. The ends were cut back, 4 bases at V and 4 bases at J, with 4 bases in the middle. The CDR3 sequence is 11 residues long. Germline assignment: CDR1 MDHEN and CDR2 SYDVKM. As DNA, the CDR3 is TGTGCCAGCAGTTCCCTCTATGGCTACACCTTC. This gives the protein CASSSLYGYTF.

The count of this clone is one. Here the CDR3 reads CASSLGQSYTDTQYF. The CDR3 DNA reads as TGTGCCAGCAGCCTTGGACAGAGTTACACAGATACGCAGTATTTT. The genes are TRBV4-2 and TRBJ2-3; maybe TRBD1 (6 bases). Germline assignment: CDR1 LGHNA and CDR2 YNFKEQ. Trimming cost V 4 bases and J 2 bases, with 13 bases left between them. CDR3 length: 15 amino acids.

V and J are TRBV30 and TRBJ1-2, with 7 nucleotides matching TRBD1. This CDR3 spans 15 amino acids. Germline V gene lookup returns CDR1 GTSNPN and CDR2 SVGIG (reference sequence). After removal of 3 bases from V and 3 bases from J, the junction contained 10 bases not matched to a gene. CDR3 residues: CAWSSTTGTYYGYTF. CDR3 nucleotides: TGTGCCTGGAGCTCAACGACAGGGACTTACTATGGCTACACCTTC.

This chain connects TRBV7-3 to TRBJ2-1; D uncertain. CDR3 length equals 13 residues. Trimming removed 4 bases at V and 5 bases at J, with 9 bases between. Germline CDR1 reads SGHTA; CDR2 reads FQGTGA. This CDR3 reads CASSSYTDNEQFF. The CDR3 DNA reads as TGTGCCAGCAGCTCGTACACTGACAATGAGCAGTTCTTC.

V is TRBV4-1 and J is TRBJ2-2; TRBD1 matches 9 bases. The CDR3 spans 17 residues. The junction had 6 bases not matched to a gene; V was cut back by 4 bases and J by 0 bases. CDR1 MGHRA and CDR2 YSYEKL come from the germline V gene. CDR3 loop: CASSRDGTGSNTGELFF. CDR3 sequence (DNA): TGCGCCAGCAGCCGGGATGGGACAGGGTCGAACACCGGGGAGCTGTTTTTT.

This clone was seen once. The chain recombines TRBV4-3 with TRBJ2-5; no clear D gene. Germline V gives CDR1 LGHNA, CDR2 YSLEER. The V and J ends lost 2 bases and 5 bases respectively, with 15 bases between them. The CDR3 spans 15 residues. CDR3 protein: CASSQNVGGIETQYF. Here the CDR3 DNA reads TGCGCCAGCAGCCAAAATGTGGGTGGGATCGAGACCCAGTACTTC.

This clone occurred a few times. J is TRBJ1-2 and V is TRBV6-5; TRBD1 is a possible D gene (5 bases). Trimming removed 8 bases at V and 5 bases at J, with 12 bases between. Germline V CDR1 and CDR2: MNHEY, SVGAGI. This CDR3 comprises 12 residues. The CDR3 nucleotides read TGTGCCAGCTGGCAGGGACCTTATGGCTACACCTTC. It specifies CASWQGPYGYTF.

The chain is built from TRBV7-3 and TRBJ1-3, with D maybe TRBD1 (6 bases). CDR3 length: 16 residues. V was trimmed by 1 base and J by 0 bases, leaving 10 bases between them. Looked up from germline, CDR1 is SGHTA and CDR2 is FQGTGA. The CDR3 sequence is CASSLIGGGSGNTIYF. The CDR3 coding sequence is TGTGCCAGCAGCTTAATAGGGGGTGGCTCTGGAAACACCATATATTTT.